This TCR beta chain was retrieved from a study of regulatory T cells in long-lasting Graves disease. This clonotype has just a few counts. The time point denotes: newly diagnosed GD, antithyroid drugs for less than 3 months. Researchers made the TCR library from RNA that was extracted from PBMCs. American Thyroid Association guidelines defined Graves' disease diagnosis. Collection of peripheral blood (roughly 9.8 milliliters) was done using EDTA tubes. Assembly of TCR beta libraries relied on iRepertoire HTBI primers together with Arm-PCR of CDR3 regions. Authors' processing steps: Gene usage covered 62 TRBV and 14 TRBJ segments. Each CDR3 protein is one row after TCRdb ran MiXCR on the multiplex PCR reads. The V and J calls here are based on TCRdb, not the publication. The sample holds 240,000 or so distinct CDR3 sequences, over 20% seen once. The CDR3 runs to 14 residues. The trim removed 1 base at V and 7 bases at J, leaving 5 bases unmatched. CDR1 is SQVTM, CDR2 ANQGSEA, per germline.

This receptor was obtained from a female donor with Graves disease. The input for sequencing was peripheral blood mononuclear cells (PBMCs), taken at new diagnosis, from a patient treated with antithyroid drugs. The chain employs TRBV29-1 and TRBJ2-2, with TRBD1 matching over 8 bases. CDR3 bases: TGCAGCGTTGAAGCTGGACAGGGTGGCGGGGAGCTGTTTTTT. It codes for CSVEAGQGGGELFF.